A selection of T cell receptor beta chains follows, all from one sample in a study of T-cell reconstitution after alpha-beta-depleted transplantation in children. TCRdb reprocessed the PCR reads via MiXCR and lists one record per CDR3 protein. The sample holds around 580,000 distinct CDR3 sequences, 25% to 30% seen once. This sample comprised PBMCs, obtained before TCRalphabeta/CD19-depleted stem cell transplant. Source of these receptors: a boy less than two years old with Wiskott-Aldrich syndrome, due to receive a stem cell transplant. Each CDR3 is given with its conserved first and last residue. A D gene is named only where the DNA matches it firmly. For some rows the clone size is stated as once, few or many, or as a class when expanded; others skip it.

D: NA
length: 13
V: TRBV5-1
size: few
J: TRBJ2-7
CDR3: CASSSIPGYEQYF

D: TRBD1
length: 13
V: TRBV20-1
size: NA
J: TRBJ1-5
CDR3: CSARDRGHQPQHF

D: TRBD1
length: 14
V: TRBV19
size: once
J: TRBJ1-2
CDR3: CASSVPGQLRGYTF

D: TRBD2
length: 15
V: TRBV28
size: few
J: TRBJ2-7
CDR3: CASSLGAGVTHEQYF

D: TRBD1
length: 14
V: TRBV5-1
size: NA
J: TRBJ1-1
CDR3: CASSPGTAYTEAFF

D: NA
length: 14
V: TRBV4-2
size: NA
J: TRBJ1-1
CDR3: CASSQDGRNTEAFF

D: TRBD1
length: 16
V: TRBV7-8
size: many
J: TRBJ2-2
CDR3: CASSASGTGNTGELFF

D: TRBD2
length: 17
V: TRBV11-3
size: NA
J: TRBJ2-4
CDR3: CASSLVKGLADQNIQYF

D: TRBD1
length: 16
V: TRBV12-3/TRBV12-4
size: few
J: TRBJ2-1
CDR3: CASSLPTGFGYNEQFF

D: NA
length: 13
V: TRBV5-1
size: NA
J: TRBJ1-2
CDR3: CASSLAYEGGYTF

D: NA
length: 13
V: TRBV5-1
size: NA
J: TRBJ2-1
CDR3: CASRAVSSDEQFF

D: NA
length: 14
V: TRBV12-3/TRBV12-4
size: NA
J: TRBJ1-1
CDR3: CASSYEQKNTEAFF

D: TRBD2
length: 16
V: TRBV6-5
size: NA
J: TRBJ2-3
CDR3: CASSTSGRVRTDTQYF